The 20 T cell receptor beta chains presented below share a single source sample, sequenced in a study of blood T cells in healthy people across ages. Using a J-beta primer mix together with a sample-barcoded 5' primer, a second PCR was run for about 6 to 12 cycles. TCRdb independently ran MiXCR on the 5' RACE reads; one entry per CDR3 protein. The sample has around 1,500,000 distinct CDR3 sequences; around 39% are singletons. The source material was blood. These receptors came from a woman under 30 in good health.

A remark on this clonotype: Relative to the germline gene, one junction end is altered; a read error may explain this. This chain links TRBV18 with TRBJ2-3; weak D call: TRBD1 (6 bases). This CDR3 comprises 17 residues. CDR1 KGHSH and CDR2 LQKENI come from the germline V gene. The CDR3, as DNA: TGTGCCAGCCCACCGGGTTCCGACAGGTACCCAAGGGATACGCAGTATTTT. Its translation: CASPPGSDRYPRDTQYF. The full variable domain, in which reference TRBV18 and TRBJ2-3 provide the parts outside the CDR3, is NAGVMQNPRHLVRRRGQEARLRCSPMKGHSHVYWYRQLPEEGLKFMVYLQKENIIDESGMPKERFSAEFPKEGPSILRIQQVVRGDSAAYFCASPPGSDRYPRDTQYFGPGTRLTVL.

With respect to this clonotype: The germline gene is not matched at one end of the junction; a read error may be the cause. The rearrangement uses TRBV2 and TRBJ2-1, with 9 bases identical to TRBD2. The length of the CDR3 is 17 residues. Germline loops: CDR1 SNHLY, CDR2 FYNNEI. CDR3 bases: TGTGCCAGCAGTGACCCTAGCGGGGCGAGCTCCTACAATGTGCAGTTCTTC. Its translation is CASSDPSGASSYNVQFF. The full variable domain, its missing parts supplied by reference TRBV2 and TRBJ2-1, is EPEVTQTPSHQVTQMGQEVILRCVPISNHLYFYWYRQILGQKVEFLVSFYNNEISEKSEIFDDQFSVERPDGSNFTLKIRSTKLEDSAMYFCASSDPSGASSYNVQFFGPGTRLTVL.

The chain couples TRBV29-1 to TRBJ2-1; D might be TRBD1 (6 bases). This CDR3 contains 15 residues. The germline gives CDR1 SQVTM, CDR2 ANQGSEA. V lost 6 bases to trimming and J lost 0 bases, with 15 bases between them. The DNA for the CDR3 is TGCAGCGTGCCACCGGACAGACACTCCTACAATGAGCAGTTCTTC. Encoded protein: CSVPPDRHSYNEQFF.

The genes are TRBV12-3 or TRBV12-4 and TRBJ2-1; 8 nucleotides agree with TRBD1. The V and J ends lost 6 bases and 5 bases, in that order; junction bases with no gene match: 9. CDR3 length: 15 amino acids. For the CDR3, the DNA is TGTGCCAGCAGATACAGGGGGTTGAGAAACAATGAGCAGTTCTTC. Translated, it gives CASRYRGLRNNEQFF.

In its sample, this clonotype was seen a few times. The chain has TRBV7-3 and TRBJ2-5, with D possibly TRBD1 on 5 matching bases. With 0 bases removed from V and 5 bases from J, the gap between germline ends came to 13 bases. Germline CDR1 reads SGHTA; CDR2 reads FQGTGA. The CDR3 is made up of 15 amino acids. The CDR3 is CASSLTRELPETQYF. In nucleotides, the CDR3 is TGTGCCAGCAGCTTAACCAGGGAATTACCTGAGACCCAGTACTTC.

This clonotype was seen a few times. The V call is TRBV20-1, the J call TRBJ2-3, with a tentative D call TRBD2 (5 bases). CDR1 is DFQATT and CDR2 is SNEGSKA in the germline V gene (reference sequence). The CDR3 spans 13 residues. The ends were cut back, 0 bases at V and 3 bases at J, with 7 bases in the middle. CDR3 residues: CSAREGSTDTQYF. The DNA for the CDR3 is TGCAGTGCTAGAGAAGGGAGTACAGATACGCAGTATTTT.

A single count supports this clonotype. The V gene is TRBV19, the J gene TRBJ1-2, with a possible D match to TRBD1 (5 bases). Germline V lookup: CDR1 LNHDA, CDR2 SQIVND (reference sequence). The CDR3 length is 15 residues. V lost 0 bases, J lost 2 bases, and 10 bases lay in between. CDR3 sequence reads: CASSIEHRNNYGYTF. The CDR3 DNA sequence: TGTGCCAGTAGTATAGAGCACAGGAACAACTATGGCTACACCTTC.

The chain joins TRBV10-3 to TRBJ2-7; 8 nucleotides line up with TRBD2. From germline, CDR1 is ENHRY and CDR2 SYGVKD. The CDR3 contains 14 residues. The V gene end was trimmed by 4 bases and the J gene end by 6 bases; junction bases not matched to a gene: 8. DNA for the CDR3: TGTGCCATCAGTGGATCCAGCGGGAGCGGCGAGCAGTACTTC. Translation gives CAISGSSGSGEQYF.

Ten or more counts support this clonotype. CDR3 loop: CASSRSGTGGYEQYF. The CDR3 region has the DNA TGTGCCAGCAGCCGAAGCGGGACAGGGGGCTACGAGCAGTACTTC. The genes are TRBV2 and TRBJ2-7, with 11 bases identical to TRBD1. The CDR3 length is 15 residues. Germline values: CDR1 SNHLY, CDR2 FYNNEI. Germline trimming cut 6 bases from V and 3 bases from J; bases unmatched to any gene: 7.

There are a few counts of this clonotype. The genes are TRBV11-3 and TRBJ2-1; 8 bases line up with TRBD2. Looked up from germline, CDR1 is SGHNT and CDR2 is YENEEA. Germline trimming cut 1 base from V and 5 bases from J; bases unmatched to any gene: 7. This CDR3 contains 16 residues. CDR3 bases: TGTGCCAGCAGCTTAGCTGCGGGAGGTAGGGACAATGAGCAGTTCTTC. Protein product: CASSLAAGGRDNEQFF. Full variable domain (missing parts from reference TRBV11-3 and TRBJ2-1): EAGVVQSPRYKIIEKKQPVAFWCNPISGHNTLYWYLQNLGQGPELLIRYENEEAVDDSQLPKDRFSAERLKGVDSTLKIQPAELGDSAVYLCASSLAAGGRDNEQFFGPGTRLTVL.

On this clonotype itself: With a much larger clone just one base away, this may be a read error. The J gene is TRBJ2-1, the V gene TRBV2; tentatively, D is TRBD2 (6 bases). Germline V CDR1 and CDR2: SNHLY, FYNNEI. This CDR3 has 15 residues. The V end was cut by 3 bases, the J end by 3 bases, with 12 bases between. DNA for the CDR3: TGTGCCAGCAGTGACGGACTAACGGTCTACAATGAGCAGTTCTTC. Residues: CASSDGLTVYNEQFF.

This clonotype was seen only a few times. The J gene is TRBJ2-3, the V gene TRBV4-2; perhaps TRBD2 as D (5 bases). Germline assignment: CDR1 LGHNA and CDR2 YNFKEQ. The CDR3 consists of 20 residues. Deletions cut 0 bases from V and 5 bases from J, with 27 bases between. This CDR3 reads CASSQEAAGAADSSGDTQYF. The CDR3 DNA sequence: TGTGCCAGCAGCCAAGAAGCCGCGGGCGCGGCGGACTCTTCGGGAGATACGCAGTATTTT.

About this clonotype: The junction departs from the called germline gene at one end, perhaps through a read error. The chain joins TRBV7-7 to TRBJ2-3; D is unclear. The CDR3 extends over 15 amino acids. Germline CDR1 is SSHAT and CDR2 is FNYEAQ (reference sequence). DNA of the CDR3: TGTGCTAGCAGCTTAGGTGACAAGAGCACAGATACGCAGTATTTT. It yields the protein CASSLGDKSTDTQYF. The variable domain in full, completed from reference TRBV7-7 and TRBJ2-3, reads GAGVSQSPRYKVTKRGQDVTLRCDPISSHATLYWYQQALGQGPEFLTYFNYEAQPDKSGLPSDRFSAERPEGSISTLTIQRTEQRDSAMYRCASSLGDKSTDTQYFGPGTRLTVL.

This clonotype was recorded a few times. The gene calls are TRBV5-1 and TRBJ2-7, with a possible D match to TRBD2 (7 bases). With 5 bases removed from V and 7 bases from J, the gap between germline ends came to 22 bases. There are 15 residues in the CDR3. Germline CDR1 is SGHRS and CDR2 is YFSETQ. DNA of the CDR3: TGCGCCAGCAGTGAGGACGGGGGGCGTTACAATGAGCAGTACTTC. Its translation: CASSEDGGRYNEQYF. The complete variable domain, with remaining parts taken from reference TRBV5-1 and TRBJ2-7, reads KAGVTQTPRYLIKTRGQQVTLSCSPISGHRSVSWYQQTPGQGLQFLFEYFSETQRNKGNFPGRFSGRQFSNSRSEMNVSTLELGDSALYLCASSEDGGRYNEQYFGPGTRLTVT.

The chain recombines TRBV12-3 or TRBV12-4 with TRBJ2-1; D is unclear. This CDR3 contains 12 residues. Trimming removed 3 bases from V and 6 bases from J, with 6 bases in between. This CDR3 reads CASSFVPNEQFF. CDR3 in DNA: TGTGCCAGCAGTTTTGTCCCCAATGAGCAGTTCTTC.

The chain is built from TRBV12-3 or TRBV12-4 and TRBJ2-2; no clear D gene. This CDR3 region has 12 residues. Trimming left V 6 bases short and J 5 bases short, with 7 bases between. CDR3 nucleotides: TGTGCCAGCAGGGTTTATACCGGGGAGCTGTTTTTT. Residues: CASRVYTGELFF.

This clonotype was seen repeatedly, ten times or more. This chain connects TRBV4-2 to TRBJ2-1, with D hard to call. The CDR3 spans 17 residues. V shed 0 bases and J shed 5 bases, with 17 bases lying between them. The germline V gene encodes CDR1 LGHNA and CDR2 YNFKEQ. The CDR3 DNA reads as TGTGCCAGCAGCCAAGATCTATTTGTGGCGACGAACAATGAGCAGTTCTTC. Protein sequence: CASSQDLFVATNNEQFF.

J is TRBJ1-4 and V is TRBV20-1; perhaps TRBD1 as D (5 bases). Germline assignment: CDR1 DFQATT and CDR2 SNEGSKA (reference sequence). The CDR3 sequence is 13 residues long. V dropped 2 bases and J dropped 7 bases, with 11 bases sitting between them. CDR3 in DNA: TGCAGTGCTAGAACGCAGGGCGGTGAAAAACTGTTTTTT. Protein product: CSARTQGGEKLFF.

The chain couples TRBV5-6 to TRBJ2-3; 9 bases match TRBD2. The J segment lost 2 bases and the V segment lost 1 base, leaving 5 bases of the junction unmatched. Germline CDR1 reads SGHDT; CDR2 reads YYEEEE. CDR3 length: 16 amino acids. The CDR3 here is CASSLYLAGLTDTQYF. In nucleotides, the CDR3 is TGTGCCAGCAGCTTGTATCTAGCGGGGCTCACAGATACGCAGTATTTT.

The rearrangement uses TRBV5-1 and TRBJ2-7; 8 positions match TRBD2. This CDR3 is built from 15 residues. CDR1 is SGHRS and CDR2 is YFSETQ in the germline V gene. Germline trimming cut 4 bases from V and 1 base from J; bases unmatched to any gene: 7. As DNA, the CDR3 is TGCGCCAGCAGCCCCTATGGCGGGGGGTCCTACGAGCAGTACTTC. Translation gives CASSPYGGGSYEQYF.